Following are 15 T cell receptor beta chains from one sample sequenced in a study of neoadjuvant anti-PD-1 for oral cavity cancer. Sequencing was performed with immunoSEQ multiplex PCR; in TCRdb, only in-frame clones are kept and a portion is missing. The table shows around 81,000 clones, with roughly four fifths occurring only once. The sample here was PBMCs, taken before nivolumab (anti-PD-1) treatment. The receptors stem from a person aged 40 to 85 with oral cavity squamous cell carcinoma.

The chain carries TRBV5-6 and TRBJ2-7; 7 bases match TRBD1. CDR1 and CDR2 from the germline V gene are SGHDT and YYEEEE. Trimming at V came to 4 bases and at J to 2 bases, leaving 9 bases not matched to a gene. CDR3 length: 15 amino acids. CDR3 sequence reads: CASSLDAGGTYEQYF. The DNA for the CDR3 is TGTGCCAGCAGCCTCGACGCAGGGGGTACCTACGAGCAGTACTTC. Full variable domain (outside the CDR3, taken from reference TRBV5-6 and TRBJ2-7): DAGVTQSPTHLIKTRGQQVTLRCSPKSGHDTVSWYQQALGQGPQFIFQYYEEEERQRGNFPDRFSGHQFPNYSSELNVNALLLGDSALYLCASSLDAGGTYEQYFGPGTRLTVT.

In regard to this clone: This same CDR3 is encoded by further DNA sequences in the sample. The V and J genes are TRBV6-5 and TRBJ2-7; a weak D match, TRBD2 (5 bases). In germline, CDR1 is MNHEY, CDR2 SVGAGI. This CDR3 comprises 14 residues. V was clipped by 0 bases and J by 3 bases, with 9 bases between them. The CDR3 nucleotides are TGTGCCAGCAGTTACTCTCCTAGCAGCTACGAGCAGTACTTC. Translated: CASSYSPSSYEQYF.

The chain couples TRBV6-6 to TRBJ2-6; the D is unclear. CDR3 length: 16 amino acids. V was clipped by 3 bases and J by 0 bases, with 9 bases between them. Germline assignment: CDR1 MNHNY and CDR2 SVGAGI (reference sequence). CDR3 in amino acids: CASSYFGVSGANVLTF. CDR3 nucleotides: TGTGCCAGCAGTTATTTTGGGGTCTCTGGGGCCAACGTCCTGACTTTC.

V and J are TRBV10-3 and TRBJ2-3, with 8 nucleotides matching TRBD1. The germline gives CDR1 ENHRY, CDR2 SYGVKD. This CDR3 is 12 amino acids long. The V gene end was trimmed by 4 bases and the J gene end by 6 bases; junction bases not matched to a gene: 0. CDR3 nucleotide sequence: TGTGCCATCAGTGGGGACAGGGATACGCAGTATTTT. Translated, it gives CAISGDRDTQYF.

This clone has only a few counts. V usage is TRBV2 and J usage is TRBJ2-7, with 12 bases identical to TRBD1. The germline CDR1 and CDR2 sequences are SNHLY and FYNNEI. This CDR3 spans 15 amino acids. V was pared by 7 bases and J by 4 bases, with 8 bases of the junction left unmatched. The CDR3 sequence: CASKDRDRGLYEQYF. For the CDR3, the DNA is TGTGCCAGCAAGGACCGGGACAGGGGGCTTTACGAGCAGTACTTC.

The V gene is TRBV15, the J gene TRBJ2-7, with a tentative D call TRBD2 (5 bases). Trimming stripped 4 bases from V and 3 bases from J, with 13 bases between. CDR1 is LNHNV and CDR2 is YYDKDF in the germline V gene (reference sequence). This CDR3 has 14 residues. CDR3 nucleotides: TGTGCCACCAGCAAGTCTAGCAGTTTCTACGAGCAGTACTTC. Translated: CATSKSSSFYEQYF. Drawing the rest from reference TRBV15 and TRBJ2-7, the complete variable domain is DAMVIQNPRYQVTQFGKPVTLSCSQTLNHNVMYWYQQKSSQAPKLLFHYYDKDFNNEADTPDNFQSRRPNTSFCFLDIRSPGLGDTAMYLCATSKSSSFYEQYFGPGTRLTVT.

The chain links TRBV7-2 to TRBJ2-1, with D hard to call. V lost 5 bases, J lost 4 bases, and 3 bases lay in between. Germline values: CDR1 SGHTA, CDR2 FQGNSA. The length of the CDR3 is 11 residues. The CDR3 bases are TGTGCCAGCAGCGCGTACAATGAGCAGTTCTTC. As protein: CASSAYNEQFF.

V usage is TRBV5-1 and J usage is TRBJ1-3; D is possibly TRBD1 (5 bases). CDR1 SGHRS and CDR2 YFSETQ come from the germline V gene. V was cut by 4 bases and J by 0 bases, with 11 bases left in between. This CDR3 spans 15 amino acids. The CDR3 DNA reads as TGCGCCAGCAGCAGGGAAGGGGTCTCTGGAAACACCATATATTTT. Translating gives CASSREGVSGNTIYF.

This clone has a handful of counts. The chain carries TRBV29-1 and TRBJ2-5, with D possibly being TRBD2 (6 bases). Between the trimmed V and J ends, which lost 4 bases and 5 bases, there was a span of 14 bases. The CDR3 sequence is 13 residues long. Germline CDR1 is SQVTM and CDR2 is ANQGSEA. The CDR3 DNA follows: TGCAGCGTTGGCGGGGAGACCGGGGAGACCCAGTACTTC. Encoded protein: CSVGGETGETQYF.

The chain links TRBV6-5 to TRBJ1-1; 7 bases align to TRBD1. In germline, CDR1 is MNHEY, CDR2 SVGAGI. This CDR3 contains 14 residues. V lost 4 bases to trimming and J lost 5 bases; unmatched junction nucleotides: 7. For the CDR3, the DNA is TGTGCCAGCAGTTCCTCCCAGGGGGTAACTGAAGCTTTCTTT. Its protein is CASSSSQGVTEAFF.

The chain combines TRBV30 with TRBJ1-5, with TRBD1 as a possible D gene (6 bases). The CDR3 extends over 14 amino acids. V lost 1 base and J 4 bases, leaving 11 bases between the germline ends. Per the germline V gene, CDR1 is GTSNPN and CDR2 is SVGIG (reference sequence). CDR3: CAWSGGTGNQPQHF. DNA of the CDR3: TGTGCCTGGAGTGGGGGCACAGGGAATCAGCCCCAGCATTTT. Drawing the rest from reference TRBV30 and TRBJ1-5, the complete variable domain is SQTIHQWPATLVQPVGSPLSLECTVEGTSNPNLYWYRQAAGRGLQLLFYSVGIGQISSEVPQNLSASRPQDRQFILSSKKLLLSDSGFYLCAWSGGTGNQPQHFGDGTRLSIL.

V is TRBV10-3 and J is TRBJ1-5; D remains unclear. Looked up from germline, CDR1 is ENHRY and CDR2 is SYGVKD. The V gene lost 4 bases and the J gene lost 6 bases, with 7 bases spanning the gap. The CDR3 has 12 amino acids. Here the CDR3 DNA reads TGTGCCATCAGTGTAGCAGGTCAGCCCCAGCATTTT. Translating gives CAISVAGQPQHF.

This clone was observed once. The rearrangement joins TRBV10-2 to TRBJ2-7; TRBD2 matches 7 bases. V was pared by 9 bases and J by 7 bases, with 15 bases of the junction left unmatched. Germline-derived CDR1 and CDR2 are WSHSY and SAAADI. The length of the CDR3 is 14 residues. The CDR3 DNA sequence: TGCGCCAGTGGGAGTCTAGCGGTTGTCTGGGAGCAGTACTTC. It is translated as CASGSLAVVWEQYF.

J is TRBJ2-7 and V is TRBV4-1; D unclear. With 1 base removed from V and 4 bases from J, the gap between germline ends came to 14 bases. CDR3 size: 15 residues. Germline lookup yields CDR1 MGHRA and CDR2 YSYEKL. CDR3 amino acids: CASSQGVDPSYEQYF. For the CDR3, the DNA is TGCGCCAGCAGCCAAGGGGTAGACCCTTCGTACGAGCAGTACTTC.

This chain connects TRBV5-1 to TRBJ2-5; a weak D match, TRBD2 (5 bases). Trimming pared 0 bases from V and 0 bases from J, leaving 9 bases between. The CDR3 length is 15 residues. CDR1 and CDR2 from the germline V gene are SGHRS and YFSETQ. CDR3 sequence (DNA): TGCGCCAGCAGCTTGGAGGACTTCCACCAAGAGACCCAGTACTTC. It codes for CASSLEDFHQETQYF.